This T cell receptor beta chain came from a study of T cells after yellow fever vaccination (dated by TCRdb to the late 2010s). Study-wide context: The SMART-Seq v4 Ultra Low Input RNA kit was used to prepare libraries from fractions with low cell numbers. Two healthy male donors, one aged 18 to 30 and one aged 30 to 40 years, were included in the cohort. Bulk TCR alpha and beta repertoires were sequenced longitudinally to track T-cell clones before and after primary and booster YFV17D yellow fever vaccination. Blood was collected at multiple timepoints before and after primary and secondary immunization, and bulk PBMC replicates and cell subsets were isolated.

The CDR3, cysteine through phenylalanine, is 13 amino acids long. CDR3 DNA is the only sequence kept; it has 39 bases, read in frame from the first base. Via the germline V gene, CDR1 is MNHEY and CDR2 SVGAGI. V was cut back by 2 bases and J by 4 bases, leaving a gap of 6 bases between them. Explained via the paper, the treatment or condition label denotes: live attenuated yellow fever vaccine strain. Two biological replicates of bulk PBMCs were collected at each blood-draw timepoint. A standard Ficoll-Paque protocol was used to isolate PBMCs from peripheral blood. TriZol was used to extract RNA from bulk PBMCs, from CD4 and CD8 fractions, and from dextramer-positive and dextramer-negative fractions. As for this clonotype: Its antigen has not been determined. No qualities accompany the bases; no much larger clone lies one base away.

TCR cDNA was made using 5'RACE template switching, a step that added a universal primer site and unique molecular identifiers. Priming of cDNA synthesis was performed from both the TCR alpha and TCR beta constant segments. Two PCR steps were used to amplify libraries, with sample barcodes and sequencing adapters being added in the second step. Libraries were sequenced on Illumina HiSeq 2500 (2x100 bp) or NovaSeq (2x150 bp). The authors' pipeline ran thus. Reads were demultiplexed and collapsed into UMI consensus sequences with MIGEC, and V(D)J alignment was performed with MiXCR. Vaccine-responding clonotypes were defined with edgeR using replicate PBMC samples, requiring FDR below 0.01 and a log2 fold change above 5 up to day 15. Each bulk clonotype received a CD4 or CD8 identity based on whether the sequenced CD4 or CD8 repertoire contained that clonotype at higher abundance. TCRdb handled the public reads itself, with Q25 trimming in fastp and clone calling in MiXCR, and kept productive beta chains. One record per CDR3 amino acid sequence lists the most common genes and DNA. The V and J calls, along with clone size, are taken from TCRdb and not from the paper's own processing. The sample table contains 500,000 to 650,000 distinct CDR3 sequences; only one count was recorded for less than 20% of them. The top ten hold approximately 15% of the sample.

What the research found in general, with its limitations: FACS-sorted repertoires could contain abundant contaminating clonotypes from the bulk population, so computational filtering was required. A small share of clonotypes occurred in both CD4 and CD8 compartments, likely arising from convergent recombination. Compared with the primary T-cell response, the secondary T-cell response was faster but weaker, reaching its peak on day 5 rather than on day 15. Only a couple of donors were included in the study, so the extent to which the findings can be generalized is limited. After the booster, most of the clones that had expanded following primary vaccination were detected again (just under 97% of CD4 and around 88% of CD8), which suggests that memory was broadly maintained.

Material: PBMCs, obtained about 5 days after the first yellow fever vaccination. The receptor was isolated from a man between 18 and 35 years old who received the YFV17D yellow fever vaccine. The chain links TRBV6-5 with TRBJ2-1; the D gene assignment is ambiguous. The CDR3 protein: CASSYDPYNEQFF. The DNA sequence follows: TGTGCCAGCAGTTACGACCCTTACAATGAGCAGTTCTTC.